The present T cell receptor beta chain was sequenced within a study of T cells in Graves' hyperthyroidism and ophthalmopathy. Study at large: Peripheral blood draws took place at initial diagnosis, ahead of any treatment.

TCR beta CDR3 regions were amplified from RNA transcripts. When the TCR CDR3 underwent first-round RT-PCR, the HTBI primer set was used. One entry per CDR3 protein, called by TCRdb with MiXCR from the multiplex PCR reads. The sample includes approximately 510,000 distinct CDR3 sequences, less than 25% of them seen just once. Over 18 months, lack of ophthalmopathy progression marked Graves' hyperthyroidism as stable. Patients aged 18 to 65 had newly diagnosed hyperthyroidism lasting under 2 months. J gave up 0 bases and V 6 bases, and 11 bases lay outside the gene matches. CDR1 and CDR2 (germline): MNHNS, SASEGT. The CDR3 has 17 amino acids. Concerning this clonotype: The antigen remains unidentified.

Whole-study findings and limits: Blood also contained most expanded thyroid clonotypes above 0.001.

This TCR came from a man younger than 35 with Graves' hyperthyroidism. Source material: blood. This chain links TRBV6-1 with TRBJ1-1, with 9 bases matching TRBD1. This CDR3 reads CASRAGQGINLNTEAFF. In nucleotides, the CDR3 is TGTGCCAGCAGGGCCGGACAGGGGATTAATCTGAACACTGAAGCTTTCTTT.